This T cell receptor beta chain was profiled in a study of T cell responses to AZD1222 COVID-19 vaccine. Across the whole study: Investigators merged groups given second doses at roughly 4 or roughly 12 weeks. Study results and caveats: Reports indicate that nearly half of spike-specific TCRs are directed at unmutated variant regions.

To note about this clone: The antigen is unknown.

This table comes from immunoSEQ multiplex PCR, and its TCRdb copy is limited to in-frame clones, with some not included. The sample lists roughly 120,000 clones, 70% to 90% occurring once. The germline V gene encodes CDR1 MGHRA and CDR2 YSYEKL. The length of the CDR3 is 16 residues. V lost 1 base, J lost 9 bases, and 9 bases stayed unmatched. The chain recombines TRBV4-1 with TRBJ2-1; 10 bases align to TRBD2. The sample in question was peripheral blood, obtained on day 0 of AZD1222 vaccination. The receptor was isolated from an adult in good health. The CDR3 nucleotides read TGCGCCAGCAGCCAAGTAAGTGCTAGCGGGAGAGCTGAGCAGTTCTTC. This codes for CASSQVSASGRAEQFF.